What follows is one T cell receptor beta chain and its context. Every patient had mismatch repair deficiency by PCR or immunohistochemistry. This entry belongs to a study of PD-1 blockade in mismatch repair-deficient tumors. The CDR3 spans 18 residues. J lost 3 bases, V lost 0 bases, and 6 bases had no gene match. The germline V gene has CDR1 LNHNV and CDR2 YYDKDF (reference sequence). TCRdb's copy holds only in-frame clones and misses some; the assay was immunoSEQ multiplex PCR. The sample has 120,000 or so clones, approximately 86% seen once. The sequence was collected from an adult with mismatch repair-deficient cancer. The sequencing used peripheral blood, collected 44 weeks after starting pembrolizumab. V gene TRBV15 combines with J gene TRBJ2-3; 13 bases match TRBD2. This CDR3 is CATSREGLAGRLTDTQYF. The CDR3 coding sequence is TGTGCCACCAGCAGAGAGGGACTAGCGGGAAGATTGACAGATACGCAGTATTTT.